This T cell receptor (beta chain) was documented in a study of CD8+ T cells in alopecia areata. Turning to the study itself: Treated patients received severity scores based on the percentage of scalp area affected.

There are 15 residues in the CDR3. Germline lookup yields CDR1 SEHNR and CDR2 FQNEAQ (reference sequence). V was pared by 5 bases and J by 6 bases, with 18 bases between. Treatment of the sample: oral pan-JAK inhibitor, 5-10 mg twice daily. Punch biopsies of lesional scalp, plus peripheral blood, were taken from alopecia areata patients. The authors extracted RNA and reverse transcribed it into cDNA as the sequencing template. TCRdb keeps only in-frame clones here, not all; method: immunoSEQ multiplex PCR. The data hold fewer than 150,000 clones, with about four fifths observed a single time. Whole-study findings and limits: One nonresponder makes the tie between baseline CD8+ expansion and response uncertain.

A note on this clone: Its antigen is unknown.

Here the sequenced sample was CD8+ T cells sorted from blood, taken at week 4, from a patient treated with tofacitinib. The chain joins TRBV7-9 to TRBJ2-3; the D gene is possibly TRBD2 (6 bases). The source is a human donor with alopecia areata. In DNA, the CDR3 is TGTGCCAGCAGCCTAGACATAGGCGGAGGGGATACGCAGTATTTT. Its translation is CASSLDIGGGDTQYF.